These 30 T cell receptor beta chains came from one sample sequenced in a study of T cell responses to AZD1222 COVID-19 vaccine. Assay: immunoSEQ multiplex PCR; the TCRdb copy retains only in-frame clones and omits some. Here the sample spans 150,000 to 180,000 clones, 90% being singletons. Specimen: peripheral blood, collected on day 0 of AZD1222 vaccination. These receptors were taken from an adult in good health.

This clone showed up just once. V usage is TRBV29-1 and J usage is TRBJ1-5; 7 bases map to TRBD1. The CDR3 consists of 13 residues. Looked up from germline, CDR1 is SQVTM and CDR2 is ANQGSEA. V lost 4 bases and J lost 9; bases outside the gene matches: 9. This CDR3 is CSVGGTASGPQHF. The CDR3 region has the DNA TGCAGCGTTGGGGGGACAGCCTCGGGGCCCCAGCATTTT.

This chain uses TRBV18 with TRBJ1-1; 10 nucleotides agree with TRBD1. Trimming at V came to 6 bases and at J to 0 bases, leaving 7 bases not matched to a gene. Per germline, CDR1 KGHSH and CDR2 LQKENI. The CDR3 is 16 amino acids. CDR3 in DNA: TGTGCCAGCTCCCCCGGGACAGGGGTAATGAACACTGAAGCTTTCTTT. This encodes CASSPGTGVMNTEAFF.

This clone has only a few counts. The rearrangement links TRBV2 to TRBJ2-5; TRBD1 aligns across 7 bases. There are 15 residues in the CDR3. Germline CDR1 is SNHLY and CDR2 is FYNNEI. J lost 5 bases, V lost 6 bases, and 12 bases had no gene match. DNA for the CDR3: TGTGCCAGCAGCCCAAGACAGGGAGTCAGCGAGACCCAGTACTTC. Translation: CASSPRQGVSETQYF.

The V call is TRBV5-6, the J call TRBJ1-4; weak D call: TRBD1 (5 bases). The germline V gene has CDR1 SGHDT and CDR2 YYEEEE. V lost 1 base, J lost 5 bases, and 12 bases lay in between. This CDR3 is 15 amino acids long. The chain's CDR3 is CASSLLTVSNEKLFF. In DNA form, the CDR3 reads TGTGCCAGCAGCTTGCTGACAGTATCGAATGAAAAACTGTTTTTT.

The V gene is TRBV29-1, the J gene TRBJ1-5; 10 nucleotides agree with TRBD1. V shed 4 bases and J 3 bases; nucleotides not matched to a gene: 6. This CDR3 has 15 amino acids. CDR1 and CDR2 from the germline V gene are SQVTM and ANQGSEA. CDR3 loop: CSVVWGQGINQPQHF. The CDR3 DNA sequence: TGCAGCGTTGTTTGGGGACAGGGGATCAATCAGCCCCAGCATTTT.

The V and J genes are TRBV7-3 and TRBJ2-7, with a tentative D call TRBD2 (6 bases). The CDR3 consists of 14 residues. Looked up from germline, CDR1 is SGHTA and CDR2 is FQGTGA. Trimming left V 5 bases short and J 3 bases short, with 14 bases between. CDR3 sequence: CASSRGTEGYEQYF. DNA for the CDR3: TGTGCCAGCAGCCGCGGGACGGAAGGCTACGAGCAGTACTTC. The whole variable domain, filled in from reference TRBV7-3 and TRBJ2-7, reads GAGVSQTPSNKVTEKGKYVELRCDPISGHTALYWYRQSLGQGPEFLIYFQGTGAADDSGLPNDRFFAVRPEGSVSTLKIQRTERGDSAVYLCASSRGTEGYEQYFGPGTRLTVT.

V gene TRBV9 combines with J gene TRBJ1-1, with TRBD1 matching 10 bases. There are 16 residues in the CDR3. Germline V gene data show CDR1 as SGDLS and CDR2 as YYNGEE. V lost 2 bases, J lost 5 bases, and 9 bases stayed unmatched. CDR3 coding DNA: TGTGCCAGCAGCGTGACAGGGGGCGTCCCCGGGACTGAAGCTTTCTTT. Residues: CASSVTGGVPGTEAFF.

The J gene is TRBJ1-5, the V gene TRBV7-2, with D unresolved. Germline CDR1 and CDR2: SGHTA and FQGNSA. V was clipped by 5 bases and J by 1 base, with 9 bases between them. The CDR3 consists of 14 residues. This CDR3 reads CASSPGVSNQPQHF. CDR3 DNA sequence: TGTGCCAGCAGCCCCGGGGTGAGCAATCAGCCCCAGCATTTT.

The chain recombines TRBV27 with TRBJ2-6, with 8 bases fitting TRBD1. V lost 3 bases, J lost 2 bases, and 9 bases stayed unmatched. CDR1 MNHEY and CDR2 SMNVEV come from the germline V gene (reference sequence). CDR3 length equals 18 residues. CDR3 sequence: CASSLTGAAPPGANVLTF. CDR3 coding DNA: TGTGCCAGCAGTTTGACAGGGGCCGCACCCCCTGGGGCCAACGTCCTGACTTTC.

The rearrangement links TRBV28 to TRBJ2-7; D is unclear. V dropped 2 bases and J dropped 2 bases, with 7 bases sitting between them. Germline values: CDR1 MDHEN, CDR2 SYDVKM. This CDR3 contains 13 residues. The CDR3 here is CASSLGTTYEQYF. The CDR3 coding sequence is TGTGCCAGCAGTTTAGGCACCACCTACGAGCAGTACTTC.

This sequence joins TRBV5-6 and TRBJ1-5; tentatively, D is TRBD1 (6 bases). Trimming cost V 1 base and J 1 base, with 18 bases left between them. The CDR3 sequence is 18 residues long. Germline V gene lookup returns CDR1 SGHDT and CDR2 YYEEEE. The CDR3, as DNA: TGTGCCAGCAGCTTGCAGGGGAACCACCGGTGGAGCAATCAGCCCCAGCATTTT. It yields the protein CASSLQGNHRWSNQPQHF.

The chain joins TRBV6-1 to TRBJ1-5; 9 bases are shared with TRBD1. The CDR3 covers 17 residues. Germline assignment: CDR1 MNHNS and CDR2 SASEGT. Trimming at V came to 4 bases and at J to 5 bases, leaving 12 bases not matched to a gene. CDR3 bases: TGTGCCAGCAGTGGGGTTCCGGGACAGGGATTGGATCAGCCCCAGCATTTT. Residues: CASSGVPGQGLDQPQHF.

V and J are TRBV11-3 and TRBJ2-1; 7 nucleotides align to TRBD2. This CDR3 comprises 18 residues. V lost 2 bases, J lost 9 bases, and 19 bases stayed unmatched. CDR1 is SGHNT and CDR2 is YENEEA in the germline V gene. The CDR3 region has the DNA TGTGCCAGCAGCTTAAAGGGAGTGACGGGGAGGGCCCGCGGTGAGCAGTTCTTC. Protein product: CASSLKGVTGRARGEQFF.

The chain links TRBV28 to TRBJ1-1; 8 nucleotides agree with TRBD1. From germline, CDR1 is MDHEN and CDR2 SYDVKM. Trimming cost V 4 bases and J 5 bases; bases outside gene matches: 9. The CDR3 is 15 amino acids. Here the CDR3 DNA reads TGTGCCAGCAGTTCCCAGTGGACAGGGAGGACTGAAGCTTTCTTT. Amino acids: CASSSQWTGRTEAFF.

The V call is TRBV30, the J call TRBJ1-1; D is perhaps TRBD1 (5 bases). Germline CDR1 is GTSNPN and CDR2 is SVGIG (reference sequence). This CDR3 is built from 14 residues. V lost 3 bases and J 4 bases, leaving 15 bases between the germline ends. Here the CDR3 reads CAWSENSGVTEAFF. CDR3 coding DNA: TGTGCCTGGAGCGAAAACTCGGGGGTCACTGAAGCTTTCTTT. The full variable domain, in which reference TRBV30 and TRBJ1-1 provide the parts outside the CDR3, is SQTIHQWPATLVQPVGSPLSLECTVEGTSNPNLYWYRQAAGRGLQLLFYSVGIGQISSEVPQNLSASRPQDRQFILSSKKLLLSDSGFYLCAWSENSGVTEAFFGQGTRLTVV.

This chain links TRBV18 with TRBJ1-1; TRBD1 agrees at 9 bases. Germline loops: CDR1 KGHSH, CDR2 LQKENI. CDR3 length: 12 amino acids. V was pared by 3 bases and J by 12 bases, with 5 bases of the junction left unmatched. For the CDR3, the DNA is TGTGCCAGCTCACCCGAGGACAGGGGAACTTTCTTT. Protein sequence: CASSPEDRGTFF.

This clone was seen just once. The sample carries other DNA sequences with the same CDR3. V gene TRBV13 combines with J gene TRBJ1-5; D gene ambiguous. The CDR3 covers 15 residues. V shed 0 bases and J shed 2 bases, with 8 bases lying between them. Germline V CDR1 and CDR2: PRHDT, FYEKMQ (reference sequence). Here the CDR3 reads CASSLGGGGNQPQHF. In nucleotides, the CDR3 is TGTGCCAGCAGCTTAGGGGGAGGCGGCAATCAGCCCCAGCATTTT.

CDR3 sequence: CASSTDRGLSNQPQHF. The CDR3 region has the DNA TGCGCCAGCAGCACGGACAGGGGGCTTAGCAATCAGCCCCAGCATTTT. This chain joins TRBV5-1 and TRBJ1-5; 11 bases are a match to TRBD1. This CDR3 comprises 16 residues. CDR1 and CDR2 (germline): SGHRS, YFSETQ. V was clipped by 4 bases and J by 0 bases; unmatched bases: 3.

The chain uses TRBV2 and TRBJ2-2; D may be TRBD1 (6 bases). The CDR3 is made up of 14 amino acids. Germline lookup yields CDR1 SNHLY and CDR2 FYNNEI. Trimming left V 5 bases short and J 2 bases short, with 9 bases between. CDR3 DNA: TGTGCCAGCAGTCCGACAGGAAACACCGGGGAGCTGTTTTTT. Translated: CASSPTGNTGELFF.

This clone has a single count. The rearrangement joins TRBV5-1 to TRBJ2-1, with D unresolved. V was shortened by 5 bases and J by 5 bases, with 11 bases between the two germline ends. This CDR3 region has 13 residues. Germline lookup yields CDR1 SGHRS and CDR2 YFSETQ. The CDR3 nucleotides read TGCGCCAGCAGTAACAACGCCAACAATGAGCAGTTCTTC. This encodes CASSNNANNEQFF.

The V call is TRBV6-6, the J call TRBJ2-3; D is unresolved. From germline, CDR1 is MNHNY and CDR2 SVGAGI (reference sequence). Trimming took off 3 bases at V and 4 bases at J, with 8 bases between the two ends. The CDR3 consists of 13 residues. The CDR3 sequence is CASSYSWADTQYF. The CDR3 DNA reads TGTGCCAGCAGTTATAGTTGGGCAGATACGCAGTATTTT.

This chain uses TRBV15 with TRBJ2-1; D may be TRBD1 or TRBD2 (6 bases each). Deletions cut 5 bases from V and 6 bases from J, with 17 bases between. The V gene's germline CDR1 is LNHNV and CDR2 YYDKDF (reference sequence). The CDR3 sequence is 15 residues long. Here the CDR3 reads CATSPGGRAINEQFF. In DNA, the CDR3 is TGTGCCACCAGCCCCGGGGGCAGGGCGATCAATGAGCAGTTCTTC.

The chain employs TRBV7-2 and TRBJ1-3; no clear D gene. This CDR3 is 14 amino acids long. Germline-derived CDR1 and CDR2 are SGHTA and FQGNSA. V dropped 0 bases and J dropped 4 bases, with 7 bases sitting between them. For the CDR3, the DNA is TGTGCCAGCAGCTTAGCGTCTACAGGAAACACCATATATTTT. It translates to CASSLASTGNTIYF.

The V call is TRBV3-1 (or the pseudogene TRBV3-2), the J call TRBJ2-7; D not certain. The CDR3 has 18 amino acids. V was trimmed by 1 base and J by 3 bases, leaving 22 bases between them. CDR1 is LGHDT, CDR2 YNNKEL, per germline (reference sequence). CDR3 sequence: CASSQGLPVVREGYEQYF. In DNA form, the CDR3 reads TGTGCCAGCAGCCAAGGATTGCCGGTGGTCCGAGAAGGCTACGAGCAGTACTTC.

The V call is TRBV27, the J call TRBJ1-6, with D maybe TRBD1 (6 bases). The V and J ends lost 1 base and 7 bases respectively, with 23 bases between them. This CDR3 spans 19 amino acids. The V gene's germline CDR1 is MNHEY and CDR2 SMNVEV (reference sequence). This chain's CDR3 is CASSLLGQGRGVGNSPLHF. In DNA form, the CDR3 reads TGTGCCAGCAGTTTATTGGGGCAGGGCAGGGGTGTTGGAAATTCACCCCTCCACTTT.

This clone appeared once. Other nucleotide sequences from this sample produce the same CDR3. This chain joins TRBV4-1 and TRBJ2-1; D uncertain. Trimming pared 1 base from V and 7 bases from J, leaving 5 bases between. CDR1 and CDR2 from the germline V gene are MGHRA and YSYEKL. There are 12 residues in the CDR3. This chain's CDR3 is CASSQGGNEQFF. In DNA, the CDR3 is TGCGCCAGCAGCCAAGGTGGTAATGAGCAGTTCTTC.

The chain uses TRBV7-3 and TRBJ2-1; D is perhaps TRBD2 (5 bases). V was trimmed by 5 bases and J by 2 bases, leaving 16 bases between them. This CDR3 has 16 amino acids. Looked up from germline, CDR1 is SGHTA and CDR2 is FQGTGA. The CDR3 reads CASSPMEDGPYNEQFF. The CDR3 DNA sequence: TGTGCCAGCAGCCCAATGGAGGACGGGCCCTACAATGAGCAGTTCTTC.

This chain connects TRBV11-3 to TRBJ1-2; TRBD1 might be the D (5 bases). CDR1 is SGHNT and CDR2 is YENEEA in the germline V gene. The CDR3 runs 15 residues. V dropped 0 bases and J dropped 5 bases, with 13 bases sitting between them. In DNA form, the CDR3 reads TGTGCCAGCAGCTTAGATATTGGGACGCGGTATGGCTACACCTTC. This encodes CASSLDIGTRYGYTF.

The V call is TRBV5-6, the J call TRBJ1-2, with a possible D match to TRBD1 (5 bases). Per germline, CDR1 SGHDT and CDR2 YYEEEE. Trimming took off 2 bases at V and 7 bases at J, with 12 bases between the two ends. The CDR3 loop spans 13 amino acids. CDR3 loop: CASSLTGGSGYTF. CDR3 coding DNA: TGTGCCAGCAGCTTAACGGGGGGAAGTGGCTACACCTTC. The variable domain in full, completed from reference TRBV5-6 and TRBJ1-2, reads DAGVTQSPTHLIKTRGQQVTLRCSPKSGHDTVSWYQQALGQGPQFIFQYYEEEERQRGNFPDRFSGHQFPNYSSELNVNALLLGDSALYLCASSLTGGSGYTFGSGTRLTVV.

This chain links TRBV20-1 with TRBJ1-2; a weak D match, TRBD1 (5 bases). CDR1 DFQATT and CDR2 SNEGSKA come from the germline V gene (reference sequence). The CDR3 consists of 11 residues. Trimming took 2 bases from V and 8 from J, leaving 9 bases between them. CDR3 nucleotides: TGCAGTGCTAGAAAGCAGGGAGGCTACACCTTC. It specifies CSARKQGGYTF.